This entry lists 22 T cell receptor beta chains sequenced from one sample in a study of patients and donors after allogeneic stem cell transplantation. TCRdb reanalysed the RT-PCR reads using MiXCR and keeps one entry per CDR3 protein. Seen here are about 87,000 distinct CDR3 sequences, 5% observed once, and the top ten hold around 3%. Sequenced input: blood, either unsorted or a sorted T cell fraction (not recorded which). These receptors were collected from a human donor who was either an allogeneic HSCT recipient or a stem cell or donor lymphocyte infusion donor (not recorded which). It is not recorded whose cells these are; they may come from a transplant donor.

The V and J genes are TRBV13 and TRBJ1-2; 9 bases are a match to TRBD1. Germline V CDR1 and CDR2: PRHDT, FYEKMQ (reference sequence). V shed 0 bases and J 1 base; nucleotides not matched to a gene: 9. The CDR3 is 18 amino acids. The CDR3 DNA is TGTGCCAGCAGCTTAGGCTATGGGACAGGGCGCCTTAACTATGGCTACACCTTC. It specifies CASSLGYGTGRLNYGYTF.

This clonotype appeared a few times. The V gene is TRBV19, the J gene TRBJ1-2; weak D call: TRBD1 (5 bases). Trimming took 4 bases from V and 6 from J, leaving 12 bases between them. Germline V gives CDR1 LNHDA, CDR2 SQIVND (reference sequence). This CDR3 has 13 residues. CDR3: CASSTRDGDGYTF. In nucleotides, the CDR3 is TGTGCCAGTAGTACGCGGGACGGAGATGGCTACACCTTC.

This clonotype was seen repeatedly, ten times or more. The chain has TRBV28 and TRBJ1-2; D is possibly TRBD1 (5 bases). This CDR3 has 13 amino acids. Trimming removed 8 bases from V and 8 bases from J, with 18 bases in between. Germline V CDR1 and CDR2: MDHEN, SYDVKM. This CDR3 is CASRTEEEGGYTF. The CDR3 nucleotides read TGTGCCAGCCGGACCGAGGAGGAGGGGGGCTACACCTTC.

This clonotype has at least ten counts. This sequence joins TRBV5-1 and TRBJ1-1, with D hard to call. This CDR3 spans 13 amino acids. The V end lost 4 bases, the J end lost 3 bases, and 10 bases lay between the germline ends. In germline, CDR1 is SGHRS, CDR2 YFSETQ. This CDR3 reads CASSADGYTEAFF. CDR3 DNA: TGCGCCAGCAGCGCTGACGGGTACACTGAAGCTTTCTTT.

This clonotype was detected many times. V and J are TRBV11-2 and TRBJ2-3; D possibly corresponds to TRBD2 (5 bases). The length of the CDR3 is 17 residues. Looked up from germline, CDR1 is SGHAT and CDR2 is FQNNGV. Trimming pared 1 base from V and 2 bases from J, leaving 16 bases between. The CDR3 protein is CASSLGSLAATTDTQYF. The CDR3 nucleotides read TGTGCCAGCAGCTTAGGTTCCCTAGCCGCGACCACAGATACGCAGTATTTT.

This clonotype came up many times. The chain links TRBV12-3 or TRBV12-4 to TRBJ2-3, with D perhaps matching TRBD2 (5 bases). V shed 9 bases and J shed 1 base, with 11 bases lying between them. This CDR3 is 13 amino acids long. The CDR3 spells CASSSTGTDTQYF. In DNA form, the CDR3 reads TGTGCCAGTTCTAGCACAGGCACAGATACGCAGTATTTT.

The J gene is TRBJ1-2, the V gene TRBV11-3; D gene ambiguous. CDR1 and CDR2 from the germline V gene are SGHNT and YENEEA. The CDR3 has 14 amino acids. Trimming cost V 1 base and J 0 bases, with 6 bases left between them. CDR3 region: CASSLGAANYGYTF. CDR3 DNA: TGTGCCAGCAGCTTAGGGGCAGCTAACTATGGCTACACCTTC.

Ten or more counts support this clonotype. This rearrangement joins TRBV28 to TRBJ2-4, with D possibly TRBD1 on 6 matching bases. CDR1 and CDR2 from the germline V gene are MDHEN and SYDVKM. V lost 4 bases, J lost 8 bases, and 18 bases lay in between. The CDR3 covers 15 residues. CDR3: CASSSKQGIGDIQYF. The CDR3 bases are TGTGCCAGCAGTTCGAAACAGGGAATCGGGGACATTCAGTACTTC.

At least ten counts were recorded for this clonotype. Here the CDR3 DNA reads TGCAGTGCTAGATCCCGGGGACAGTGGGGAATGAGGGACACTGAAGCTTTCTTT. Its translation is CSARSRGQWGMRDTEAFF. This chain uses TRBV20-1 with TRBJ1-1, with TRBD1 identical over 7 bases. There are 18 residues in the CDR3. Germline CDR1 reads DFQATT; CDR2 reads SNEGSKA (reference sequence). The ends lost 2 bases at V and 3 bases at J; junction bases unmatched: 18.

The chain employs TRBV9 and TRBJ2-7, with TRBD2 identical over 8 bases. V lost 2 bases, J lost 2 bases, and 3 bases stayed unmatched. This CDR3 is built from 14 residues. Germline V CDR1 and CDR2: SGDLS, YYNGEE. The DNA for the CDR3 is TGTGCCAGCAGCGTTCGGGGGGGGGCCTACGAGCAGTACTTC. As protein: CASSVRGGAYEQYF.

There are many counts of this clonotype. This rearrangement joins TRBV19 to TRBJ2-1; 10 bases line up with TRBD2. The germline V gene encodes CDR1 LNHDA and CDR2 SQIVND (reference sequence). The CDR3 consists of 18 residues. V was clipped by 2 bases and J by 4 bases; unmatched bases: 11. The CDR3 region has the DNA TGTGCCAGTAGTATATTACCAGGGACTAGCGCCTTGTACAATGAGCAGTTCTTC. Encoded protein: CASSILPGTSALYNEQFF.

Relative to its sample, this clonotype is medium-sized (0.01 to 0.1%). The chain is built from TRBV12-3 or TRBV12-4 and TRBJ1-1, with TRBD1 matching 11 bases. Losses at the gene ends were 2 bases for V and 3 bases for J; bases not matched to a gene: 11. This CDR3 spans 18 amino acids. Here the CDR3 reads CASSLFEIGTGGDTEAFF. In nucleotides, the CDR3 is TGTGCCAGCAGTTTATTCGAGATCGGGACAGGGGGTGACACTGAAGCTTTCTTT.

This clonotype was recorded many times. The V call is TRBV6-1, the J call TRBJ1-6; D perhaps matches TRBD1 (6 bases). CDR1 is MNHNS and CDR2 is SASEGT in the germline V gene. V lost 6 bases to trimming and J lost 9 bases, with 18 bases between them. The CDR3 consists of 15 residues. The DNA of the CDR3 is TGTGCCAGCAGGATCCTACAGGGATCTACTTCACCCCTCCACTTT. Translating gives CASRILQGSTSPLHF.

This clonotype has at least ten counts. The chain uses TRBV7-3 and TRBJ2-5, with a possible D match to TRBD1 (5 bases). Germline V CDR1 and CDR2: SGHTA, FQGTGA. The CDR3 consists of 13 residues. Deletions cut 4 bases from V and 2 bases from J, with 8 bases between. The CDR3 nucleotides read TGTGCCAGCAGCTCGACAGTACAAGAGACCCAGTACTTC. It encodes CASSSTVQETQYF. Full variable domain (rest looked up from reference TRBV7-3 and TRBJ2-5): GAGVSQTPSNKVTEKGKYVELRCDPISGHTALYWYRQSLGQGPEFLIYFQGTGAADDSGLPNDRFFAVRPEGSVSTLKIQRTERGDSAVYLCASSSTVQETQYFGPGTRLLVL.

This clonotype was seen at least ten times. The chain carries TRBV12-3 or TRBV12-4 and TRBJ2-2; the D gene is possibly TRBD1 (5 bases). This CDR3 has 13 residues. The V end lost 7 bases, the J end lost 6 bases, and 12 bases lay between the germline ends. In DNA, the CDR3 is TGTGCCAGCAATAGGTTAGGGGCCGGGGAGCTGTTTTTT. Its protein product is CASNRLGAGELFF.

Many counts were recorded for this clonotype. The chain couples TRBV30 to TRBJ2-7; TRBD1 might be the D (5 bases). From germline, CDR1 is GTSNPN and CDR2 SVGIG (reference sequence). Trimming stripped 2 bases from V and 6 bases from J, with 17 bases between. The CDR3 totals 14 residues. The CDR3 is CAWSLPGLGVEQYF. Written as DNA, the CDR3 is TGTGCCTGGAGTCTCCCAGGGTTAGGGGTCGAGCAGTACTTC.

The J gene is TRBJ1-5, the V gene TRBV19; D not resolved. Germline lookup yields CDR1 LNHDA and CDR2 SQIVND (reference sequence). Trimming left V 0 bases short and J 6 bases short, with 12 bases between. The length of the CDR3 is 15 residues. The CDR3 reads CASSIDPTPFQPQHF. The CDR3 DNA follows: TGTGCCAGTAGTATAGATCCAACTCCTTTTCAGCCCCAGCATTTT.

This clonotype came up many times. The chain recombines TRBV27 with TRBJ1-5; TRBD1 agrees at 7 bases. The germline CDR1 and CDR2 sequences are MNHEY and SMNVEV (reference sequence). After removal of 5 bases from V and 2 bases from J, the junction contained 15 bases not matched to a gene. CDR3 size: 18 residues. CDR3 in DNA: TGTGCCAGCAGTCCTTCCCAAAACAGGGGCAGAGGCAATCAGCCCCAGCATTTT. Translating gives CASSPSQNRGRGNQPQHF.

For this clonotype: A much more abundant neighbour one base away suggests this may be a read error. This sequence joins TRBV5-1 and TRBJ2-3; 13 positions agree with TRBD2. The V and J ends lost 5 bases and 4 bases, in that order; junction bases with no gene match: 7. CDR3 length equals 16 residues. CDR1 SGHRS and CDR2 YFSETQ come from the germline V gene. DNA of the CDR3: TGCGCCAGCAGAGCAGGACTAGCGGGAGAGTCAGATACGCAGTATTTT. Its translation: CASRAGLAGESDTQYF.

This clonotype was detected only a few times. The chain links TRBV6-1 to TRBJ2-2; D ambiguous. The CDR3 extends over 15 amino acids. Germline CDR1 and CDR2: MNHNS and SASEGT. V dropped 4 bases and J dropped 0 bases, with 9 bases sitting between them. CDR3 sequence: CASSGRRTNTGELFF. The CDR3 nucleotides read TGTGCCAGCAGTGGACGGCGAACGAACACCGGGGAGCTGTTTTTT.

J is TRBJ1-2 and V is TRBV25-1, with a possible D match to TRBD1 (5 bases). V shed 2 bases and J shed 7 bases, with 11 bases lying between them. CDR1 and CDR2 (germline): MGHDK, SYGVNS. This CDR3 spans 13 amino acids. DNA for the CDR3: TGTGCCAGCAGTGAAATCCAGGGTCTTGGCTACACCTTC. Amino acids: CASSEIQGLGYTF.

At least ten counts were recorded for this clonotype. The chain is built from TRBV18 and TRBJ2-6; D possibly corresponds to TRBD2 (6 bases). The CDR3 contains 16 residues. The V end lost 3 bases, the J end lost 0 bases, and 9 bases lay between the germline ends. Germline CDR1 and CDR2: KGHSH and LQKENI. As DNA, the CDR3 is TGTGCCAGCTCACCTCCCGGGAGCTCTGGGGCCAACGTCCTGACTTTC. This codes for CASSPPGSSGANVLTF.